This TCR beta chain was recorded in a study of blood T cells in healthy people across ages. Whole-study context: T cells yielded about one barcoded beta molecule per two cells through template switching.

Each of the donors had roughly 9.1 milliliters of peripheral blood drawn into EDTA-treated Vacutainer tubes. Using a J-beta primer mix together with a sample-barcoded 5' primer, a second PCR was run for roughly 6 to 12 cycles. In TCRdb, the 5' RACE reads were re-called with MiXCR into one record per CDR3 protein. Altogether about 570,000 distinct CDR3 sequences are present, 27% being singletons, with the ten largest covering under 20%. Source material: blood. This receptor was taken from a woman between 65 and 79 years old in good health.

DNA of the CDR3: TGTGCCAGCAGCCGACTAGCGGGGGGAAGCTCTGGGGCCAACGTCCTGACTTTC. Translation gives CASSRLAGGSSGANVLTF. This rearrangement joins TRBV7-2 to TRBJ2-6; TRBD2 matches at 13 bases. Unmatched junction bases numbered 4, after V lost 5 bases and J lost 0 bases. CDR1 and CDR2 (germline): SGHTA, FQGNSA. The CDR3 totals 18 residues.